Below, one TCR beta chain is given with its context. This CDR3 comprises 12 residues. V was clipped by 1 base and J by 6 bases, with 6 bases between them. Germline CDR1 reads LGHDT; CDR2 reads YNNKEL (reference sequence). The data originate from a study of blood T cell repertoires in COVID-19. On the study more broadly: The United States, Italy and Spain were the sources of the acute and convalescent COVID-19 samples. The analysed material was cDNA or gDNA that came from T cells, B-cell-depleted T cells, or PBMCs.

The authors' processing: Cell counts per sample came from amplifying reference gene primers. Assay: immunoSEQ multiplex PCR; the TCRdb copy retains only in-frame clones and omits some. V and J calls and clone size are given by that table; D and trimming were obtained from the DNA. The sample consists of under 350,000 clones, around 89% of them appearing once. This clonotype was obtained from a man aged 35 to 55 with acute or convalescent COVID-19. Specimen: peripheral blood. This chain connects TRBV3-1 (or the pseudogene TRBV3-2) to TRBJ1-2; no definite D call. The DNA of the CDR3 is TGTGCCAGCAGCCAAGGGTTAGATGGCTACACCTTC. It translates to CASSQGLDGYTF.